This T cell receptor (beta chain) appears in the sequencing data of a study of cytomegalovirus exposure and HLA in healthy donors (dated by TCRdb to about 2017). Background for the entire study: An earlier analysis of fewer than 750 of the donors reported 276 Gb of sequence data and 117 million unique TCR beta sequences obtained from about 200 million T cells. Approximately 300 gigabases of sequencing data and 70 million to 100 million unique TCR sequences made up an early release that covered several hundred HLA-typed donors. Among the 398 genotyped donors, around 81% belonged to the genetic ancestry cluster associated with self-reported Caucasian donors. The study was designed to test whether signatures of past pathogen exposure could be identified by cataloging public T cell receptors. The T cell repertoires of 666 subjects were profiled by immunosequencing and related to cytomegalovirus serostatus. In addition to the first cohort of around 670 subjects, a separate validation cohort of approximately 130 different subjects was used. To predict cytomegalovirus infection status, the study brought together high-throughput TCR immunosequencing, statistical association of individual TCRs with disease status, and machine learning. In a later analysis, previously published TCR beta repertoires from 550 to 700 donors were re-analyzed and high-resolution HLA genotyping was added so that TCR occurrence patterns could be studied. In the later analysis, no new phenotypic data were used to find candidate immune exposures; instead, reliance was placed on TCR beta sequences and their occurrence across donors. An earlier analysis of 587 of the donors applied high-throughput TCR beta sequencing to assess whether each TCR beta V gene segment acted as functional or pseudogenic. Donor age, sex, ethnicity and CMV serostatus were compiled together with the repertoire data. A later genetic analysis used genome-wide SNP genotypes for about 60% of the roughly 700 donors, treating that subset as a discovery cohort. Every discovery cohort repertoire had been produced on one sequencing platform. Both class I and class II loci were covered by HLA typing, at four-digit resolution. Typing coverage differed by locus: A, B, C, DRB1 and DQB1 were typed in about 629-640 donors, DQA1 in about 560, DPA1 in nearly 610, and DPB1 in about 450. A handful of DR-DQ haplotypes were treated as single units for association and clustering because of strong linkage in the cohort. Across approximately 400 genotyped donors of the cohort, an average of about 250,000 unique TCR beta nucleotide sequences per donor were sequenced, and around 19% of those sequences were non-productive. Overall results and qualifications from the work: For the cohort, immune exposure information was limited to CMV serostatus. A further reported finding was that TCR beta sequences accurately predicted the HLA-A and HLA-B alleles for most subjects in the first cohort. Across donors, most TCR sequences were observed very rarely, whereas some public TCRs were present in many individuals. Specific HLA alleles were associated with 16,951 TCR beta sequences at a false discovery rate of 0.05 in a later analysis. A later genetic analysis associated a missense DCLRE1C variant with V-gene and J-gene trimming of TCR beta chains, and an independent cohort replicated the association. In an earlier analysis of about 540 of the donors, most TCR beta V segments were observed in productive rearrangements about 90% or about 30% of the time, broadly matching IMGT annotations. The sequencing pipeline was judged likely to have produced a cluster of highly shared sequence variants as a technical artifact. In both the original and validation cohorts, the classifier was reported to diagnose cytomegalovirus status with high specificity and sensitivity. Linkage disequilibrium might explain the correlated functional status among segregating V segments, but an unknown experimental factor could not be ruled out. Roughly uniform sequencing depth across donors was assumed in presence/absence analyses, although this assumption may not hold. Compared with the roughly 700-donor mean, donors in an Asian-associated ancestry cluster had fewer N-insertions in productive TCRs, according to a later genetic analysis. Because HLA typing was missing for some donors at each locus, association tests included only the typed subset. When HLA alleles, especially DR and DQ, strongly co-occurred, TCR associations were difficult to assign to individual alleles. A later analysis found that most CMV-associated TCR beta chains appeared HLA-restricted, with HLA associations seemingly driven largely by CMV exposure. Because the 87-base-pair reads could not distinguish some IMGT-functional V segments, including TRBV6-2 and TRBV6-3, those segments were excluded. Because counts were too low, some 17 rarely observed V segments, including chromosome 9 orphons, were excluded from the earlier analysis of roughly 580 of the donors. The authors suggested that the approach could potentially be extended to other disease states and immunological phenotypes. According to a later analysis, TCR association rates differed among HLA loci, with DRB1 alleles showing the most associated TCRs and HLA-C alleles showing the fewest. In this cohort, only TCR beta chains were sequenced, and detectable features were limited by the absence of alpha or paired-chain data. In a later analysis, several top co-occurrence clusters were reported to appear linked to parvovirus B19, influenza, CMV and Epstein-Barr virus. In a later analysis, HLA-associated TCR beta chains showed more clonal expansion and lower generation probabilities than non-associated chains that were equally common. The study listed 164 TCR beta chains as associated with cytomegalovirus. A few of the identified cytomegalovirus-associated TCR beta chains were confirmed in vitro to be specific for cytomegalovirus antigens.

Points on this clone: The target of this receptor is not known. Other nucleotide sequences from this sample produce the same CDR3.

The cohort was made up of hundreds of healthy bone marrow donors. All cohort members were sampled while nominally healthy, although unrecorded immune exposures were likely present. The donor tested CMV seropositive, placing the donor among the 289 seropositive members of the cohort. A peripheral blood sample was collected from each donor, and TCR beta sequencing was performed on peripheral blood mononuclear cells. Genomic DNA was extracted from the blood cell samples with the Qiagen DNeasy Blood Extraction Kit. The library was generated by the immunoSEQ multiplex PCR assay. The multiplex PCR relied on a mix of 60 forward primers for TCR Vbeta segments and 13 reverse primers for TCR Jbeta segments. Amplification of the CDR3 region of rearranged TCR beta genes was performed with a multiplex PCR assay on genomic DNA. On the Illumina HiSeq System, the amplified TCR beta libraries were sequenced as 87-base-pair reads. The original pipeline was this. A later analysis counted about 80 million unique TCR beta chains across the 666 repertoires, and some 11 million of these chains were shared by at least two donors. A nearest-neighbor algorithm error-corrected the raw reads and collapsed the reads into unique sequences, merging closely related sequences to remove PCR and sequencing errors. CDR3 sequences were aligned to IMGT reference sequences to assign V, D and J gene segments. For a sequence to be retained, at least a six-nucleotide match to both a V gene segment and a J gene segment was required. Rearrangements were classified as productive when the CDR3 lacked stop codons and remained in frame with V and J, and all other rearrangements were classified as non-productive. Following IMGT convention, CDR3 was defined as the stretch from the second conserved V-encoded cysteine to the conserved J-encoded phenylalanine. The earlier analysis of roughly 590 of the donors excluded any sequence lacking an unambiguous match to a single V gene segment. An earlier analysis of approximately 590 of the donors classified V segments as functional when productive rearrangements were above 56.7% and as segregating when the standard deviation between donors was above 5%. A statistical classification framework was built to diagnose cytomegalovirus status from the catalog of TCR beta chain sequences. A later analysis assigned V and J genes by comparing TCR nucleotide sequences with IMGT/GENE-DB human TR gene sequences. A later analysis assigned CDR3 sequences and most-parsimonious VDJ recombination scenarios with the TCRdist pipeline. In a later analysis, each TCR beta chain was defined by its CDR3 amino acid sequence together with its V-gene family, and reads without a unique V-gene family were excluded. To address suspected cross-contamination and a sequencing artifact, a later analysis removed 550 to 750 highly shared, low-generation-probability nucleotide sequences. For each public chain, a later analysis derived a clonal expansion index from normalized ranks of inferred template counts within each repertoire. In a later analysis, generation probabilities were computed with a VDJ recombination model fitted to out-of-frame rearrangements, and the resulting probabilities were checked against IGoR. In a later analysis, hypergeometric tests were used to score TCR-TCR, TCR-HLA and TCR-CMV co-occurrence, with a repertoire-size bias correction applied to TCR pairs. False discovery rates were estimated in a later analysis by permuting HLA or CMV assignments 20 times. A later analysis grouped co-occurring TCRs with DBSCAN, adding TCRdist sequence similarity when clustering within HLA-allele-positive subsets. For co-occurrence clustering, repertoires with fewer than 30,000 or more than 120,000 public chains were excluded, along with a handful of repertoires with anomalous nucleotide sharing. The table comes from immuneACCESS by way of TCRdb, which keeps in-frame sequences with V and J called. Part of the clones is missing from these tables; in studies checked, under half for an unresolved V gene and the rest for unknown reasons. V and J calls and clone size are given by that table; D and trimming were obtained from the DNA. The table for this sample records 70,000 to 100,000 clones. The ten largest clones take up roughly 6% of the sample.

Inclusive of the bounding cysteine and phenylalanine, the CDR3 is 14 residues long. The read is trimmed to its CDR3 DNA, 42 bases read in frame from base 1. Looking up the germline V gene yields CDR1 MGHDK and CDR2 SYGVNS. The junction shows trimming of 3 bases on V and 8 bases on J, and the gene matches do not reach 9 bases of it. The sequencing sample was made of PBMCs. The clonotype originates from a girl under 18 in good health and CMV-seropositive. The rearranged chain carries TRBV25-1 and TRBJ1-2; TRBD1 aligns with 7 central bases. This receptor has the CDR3 CASSDFDRVQGYTF. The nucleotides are TGTGCCAGCAGTGACTTCGACAGGGTACAAGGCTACACCTTC.